Sequencing of this T cell receptor beta chain was carried out in a study of cytomegalovirus exposure and HLA in healthy donors. Study at large: HLA-typed donors contributed some 87 million unique TCRs, which were held in an early data release. Regarding the study as a whole: Presence/absence comparisons presumed near-even sequencing depth among donors. In a later analysis, DRB1 alleles had the most associated TCRs; HLA-C alleles the fewest.

Concerning this clone itself: Its antigen is unknown.

Healthy people donating bone marrow made up the donors. The PCR employed 60 Vbeta primers together with 13 Jbeta primers. The method was immunoSEQ multiplex PCR; TCRdb's version includes in-frame clones alone and lacks a portion of them. Among 100,000 to 150,000 clones listed, around 80% were seen once. The CDR3 extends over 14 amino acids. Germline V gene lookup returns CDR1 SNHLY and CDR2 FYNNEI. After removal of 11 bases from V and 4 bases from J, the junction contained 8 bases not matched to a gene. Sequencing was performed on PBMCs. The chain carries TRBV2 and TRBJ1-6; 7 nucleotides align to TRBD1. The sequence derives from a woman aged 25 to 39 in good health and CMV-seronegative. The CDR3 coding sequence is TGTGCCGGGTTGGGACAGACTTATAATTCACCCCTCCACTTT. It is translated as CAGLGQTYNSPLHF.